This record looks at one TCR beta chain sequence and its context. What it recognizes is unknown. Assay used: immunoSEQ multiplex PCR; TCRdb lists only in-frame clones, some missing. The sample consists of about 55,000 clones, 70% to 90% of them appearing once. Peripheral blood came from all dose cohorts at three timepoints. The CDR3 contains 15 residues. Germline assignment: CDR1 SNHLY and CDR2 FYNNEI. The ends were cut back, 7 bases at V and 2 bases at J, with 14 bases in the middle. The data were taken from a study of OX40 agonist ivuxolimab in advanced cancers. Study-wide background: Ivuxolimab, an agonist antibody against OX40 (CD134), was given to patients.

The study's findings and limits: In a subset of nonresponders, normalized T-cell clonal expansion was also low.

The TCR comes from an adult with an advanced solid tumor such as melanoma, head and neck, liver or kidney cancer. The specimen was CD4+ or CD8+ T cells sorted from blood, collected in a trial of the OX40 agonist ivuxolimab. The rearrangement links TRBV2 to TRBJ1-4; maybe TRBD1 (5 bases). The CDR3 coding sequence is TGTGCCAGCAAAATTGACAGTGCGACTAATGAAAAACTGTTTTTT. Protein product: CASKIDSATNEKLFF.